This is a list of T cell receptor beta chains from one sample in a study of control samples from healthy donors and cancer patients. TCRdb's table, derived via immunoSEQ multiplex PCR, lists solely in-frame clones and lacks some. The top ten clones hold approximately 8.4% of a sample with approximately 100,000 clones, around 89% of them seen once. Sequencing input: blood. These receptors originate from a young man in good health. Each CDR3 is given with its conserved first and last residue. Fields, in order: D gene, clone size, V gene, J gene, CDR3 length, CDR3 DNA, CDR3 protein. D genes are given only for firm matches. Expanded clones get a size class; other rows say once, few or many, or leave the size out.

>NA|NA|TRBV18|TRBJ1-5|12
TGTGCCAGCTCACCGACCGATCAGCCCCAGCATTTT
CASSPTDQPQHF
>NA|NA|TRBV4-1|TRBJ2-2|14
TGCGCCAGCAGCCAACCCCCGGCCGTAGAGGAGCTGTTTTTT
CASSQPPAVEELFF
>NA|once|TRBV24-1|TRBJ1-1|14
TGTGCCACCTCCCCCGGGGGGGGATCCACTGAAGCTTTCTTT
CATSPGGGSTEAFF
>TRBD2|once|TRBV2|TRBJ2-3|15
TGTGCCAGCAGTGTGGTTAGCGGGAGAACAGATACGCAGTATTTT
CASSVVSGRTDTQYF
>NA|NA|TRBV9|TRBJ1-1|14
TGTGCCAGCAGCGTAGTAGGGGGGAACACTGAAGCTTTCTTT
CASSVVGGNTEAFF
>TRBD2|NA|TRBV7-2|TRBJ2-1|15
TGTGCCAGCAGCTTAGTAGGGACTAGCGGTAATGAGCAGTTCTTC
CASSLVGTSGNEQFF
>NA|NA|TRBV19|TRBJ1-1|13
TGTGCCAGTAGTGGATGGGGAATCACTGAAGCTTTCTTT
CASSGWGITEAFF
>TRBD2|few|TRBV7-8|TRBJ2-5|15
TGTGCCAGCAGCTATAGCGGGGAGGGGAGGGAGACCCAGTACTTC
CASSYSGEGRETQYF
>NA|NA|TRBV2|TRBJ1-1|14
TGTGCCAGCAGTGCGATAGCGGGAGTCACTGAAGCTTTCTTT
CASSAIAGVTEAFF
>NA|NA|TRBV28|TRBJ1-2|14
TGTGCCAGCTGGGTCGCCCGGACGGGTTATGGCTACACCTTC
CASWVARTGYGYTF
>TRBD1|NA|TRBV6-5|TRBJ1-2|12
TGTGCCAGCAGCCGACAGGGGCTGGGCTACACCTTC
CASSRQGLGYTF
>TRBD2|NA|TRBV28|TRBJ2-5|15
TGTGCCAGCAGTCCACCTAGCGGGATGGTGGAGACCCAGTACTTC
CASSPPSGMVETQYF
>TRBD2|NA|TRBV6-5|TRBJ2-3|16
TGTGCCAGCAGTTCGCTTCGGGCGGGAGGTACAGATACGCAGTATTTT
CASSSLRAGGTDTQYF
>NA|NA|TRBV5-1|TRBJ1-1|14
TGCGCCAGCAGCTTGGGGCACGAGAACACTGAAGCTTTCTTT
CASSLGHENTEAFF
>TRBD2|NA|TRBV3-1/TRBV3-2|TRBJ2-2|17
TGTGCCAGCAGCCCTGGGACGGCGGGGGGGCGGGGCGGGGAGCTGTTTTTT
CASSPGTAGGRGGELFF
>NA|NA|TRBV5-1|TRBJ2-1|13
TGCGCCAGCAGCCCAGGACAGTACAATGAGCAGTTCTTC
CASSPGQYNEQFF
>TRBD2|NA|TRBV28|TRBJ2-7|14
TGTGCCAGCAGTCTTCCAAGCGGGAGGGACGAGCAGTACTTC
CASSLPSGRDEQYF
>NA|NA|TRBV5-4|TRBJ1-1|14
TGTGCCAGCAGCTTGTTGCGGGAGAACACTGAAGCTTTCTTT
CASSLLRENTEAFF
>NA|NA|TRBV19|TRBJ1-1|13
TGTGCCAGTAGTATAGTTGGAGGGTATGAAGCTTTCTTT
CASSIVGGYEAFF
>NA|NA|TRBV30|TRBJ1-5|13
TGTGCCTGGAGTGACCAGTCTTATCAGCCCCAGCATTTT
CAWSDQSYQPQHF
>NA|NA|TRBV7-9|TRBJ2-6|19
TGTGCCAGCAGCTTAGACAGGGGGGGTTGGTTCTCTGGGGCCAACGTCCTGACTTTC
CASSLDRGGWFSGANVLTF
>NA|NA|TRBV6-1|TRBJ2-1|17
TGTGCCAGCAGTGGAGCCTCCCACAGCCTTTTCTACAATGAGCAGTTCTTC
CASSGASHSLFYNEQFF
>NA|NA|TRBV6-6|TRBJ1-1|15
TGTGCCAGCAGTTTCACCAGGTTGGTCGGGACTGAAGCTTTCTTT
CASSFTRLVGTEAFF